This entry is about one T cell receptor beta chain. The antigen is unknown. Sequenced by immunoSEQ multiplex PCR; TCRdb stores in-frame clones only, minus some. The repertoire holds tens of thousands of clones, with 93% as singletons. This sample is drawn from a study of T cells after posttransplantation cyclophosphamide. General study findings and limits: Donor CD8+ memory clones often dominated recipient blood repertoires at later times.

The CDR3 runs to 18 residues. J lost 2 bases, V lost 2 bases, and 10 bases had no gene match. Germline values: CDR1 MGHRA, CDR2 YSYEKL. The clonotype comes from a woman between 25 and 40 years old in good health and a related stem cell transplant donor. Sequencing was carried out using PBMCs. This chain uses TRBV4-1 with TRBJ1-5, with 9 bases that match TRBD1. CDR3 amino acids: CASSQNGDRDYGNQPQHF. CDR3 DNA: TGCGCCAGCAGCCAAAATGGGGACAGGGACTATGGCAATCAGCCCCAGCATTTT.